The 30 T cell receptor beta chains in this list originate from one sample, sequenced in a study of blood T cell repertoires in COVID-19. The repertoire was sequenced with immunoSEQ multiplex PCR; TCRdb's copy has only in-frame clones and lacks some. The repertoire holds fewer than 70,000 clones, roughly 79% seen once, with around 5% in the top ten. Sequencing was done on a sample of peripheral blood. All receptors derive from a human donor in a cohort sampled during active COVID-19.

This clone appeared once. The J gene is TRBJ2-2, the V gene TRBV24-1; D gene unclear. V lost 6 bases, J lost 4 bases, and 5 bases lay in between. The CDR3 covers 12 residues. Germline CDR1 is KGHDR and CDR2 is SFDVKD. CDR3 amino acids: CATSPGTGELFF. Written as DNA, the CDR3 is TGTGCCACCAGTCCCGGCACCGGGGAGCTGTTTTTT.

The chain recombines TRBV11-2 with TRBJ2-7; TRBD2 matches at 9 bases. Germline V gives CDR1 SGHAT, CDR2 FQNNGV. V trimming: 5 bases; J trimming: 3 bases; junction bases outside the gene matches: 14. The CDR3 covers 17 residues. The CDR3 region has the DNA TGTGCCAGCAGCCCTTCCCTGCCCAGCGGGGGGATCTACGAGCAGTACTTC. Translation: CASSPSLPSGGIYEQYF. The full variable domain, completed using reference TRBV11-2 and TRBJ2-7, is EAGVAQSPRYKIIEKRQSVAFWCNPISGHATLYWYQQILGQGPKLLIQFQNNGVVDDSQLPKDRFSAERLKGVDSTLKIQPAKLEDSAVYLCASSPSLPSGGIYEQYFGPGTRLTVT.

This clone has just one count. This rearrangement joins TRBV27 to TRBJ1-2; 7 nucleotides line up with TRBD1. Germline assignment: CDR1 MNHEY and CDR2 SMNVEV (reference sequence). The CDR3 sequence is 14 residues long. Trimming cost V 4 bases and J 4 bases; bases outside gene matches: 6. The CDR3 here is CASSSATGAYGYTF. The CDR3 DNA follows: TGTGCCAGCAGTTCAGCCACAGGGGCCTATGGCTACACCTTC.

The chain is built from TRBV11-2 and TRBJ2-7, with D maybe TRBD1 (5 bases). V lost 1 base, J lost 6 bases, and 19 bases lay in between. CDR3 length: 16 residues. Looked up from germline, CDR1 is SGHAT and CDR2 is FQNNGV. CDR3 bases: TGTGCCAGCAGCTTAGCTGTTCAGGGCAGTGGGCGCGAGCAGTACTTC. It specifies CASSLAVQGSGREQYF.

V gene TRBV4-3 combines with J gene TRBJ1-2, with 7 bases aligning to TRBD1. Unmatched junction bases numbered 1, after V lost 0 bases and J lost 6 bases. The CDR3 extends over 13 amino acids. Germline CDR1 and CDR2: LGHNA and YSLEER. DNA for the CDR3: TGCGCCAGCAGCCAAGATGGGACAGATGGCTACACCTTC. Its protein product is CASSQDGTDGYTF.

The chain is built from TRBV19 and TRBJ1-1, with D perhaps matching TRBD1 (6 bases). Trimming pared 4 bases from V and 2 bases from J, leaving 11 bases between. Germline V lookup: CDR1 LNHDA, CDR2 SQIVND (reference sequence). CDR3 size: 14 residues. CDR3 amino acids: CASSKQGSNTEAFF. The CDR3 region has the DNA TGTGCCAGTAGTAAACAGGGCTCTAACACTGAAGCTTTCTTT.

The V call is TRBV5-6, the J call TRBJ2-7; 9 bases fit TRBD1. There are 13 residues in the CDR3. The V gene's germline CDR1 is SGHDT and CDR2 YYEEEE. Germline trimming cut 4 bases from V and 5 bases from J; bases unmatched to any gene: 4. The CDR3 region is CASSGDRVDEQYF. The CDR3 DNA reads TGTGCCAGCAGCGGGGACAGGGTCGACGAGCAGTACTTC.

The CDR3 protein is CASSQGGHSYEQYF. For the CDR3, the DNA is TGTGCCAGCAGCCAAGGGGGACACTCCTACGAGCAGTACTTC. The chain combines TRBV13 with TRBJ2-7; D is possibly TRBD1 (6 bases). Germline-derived CDR1 and CDR2 are PRHDT and FYEKMQ (reference sequence). The CDR3 spans 14 residues. V lost 5 bases and J lost 0, with 11 bases in between.

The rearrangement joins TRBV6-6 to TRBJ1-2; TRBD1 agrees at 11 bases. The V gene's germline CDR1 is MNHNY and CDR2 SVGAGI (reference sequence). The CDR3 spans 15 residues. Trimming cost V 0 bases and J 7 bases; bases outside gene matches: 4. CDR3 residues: CASSYSGQGASGYTF. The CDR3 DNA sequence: TGTGCCAGCAGTTACTCAGGACAGGGGGCGTCTGGCTACACCTTC.

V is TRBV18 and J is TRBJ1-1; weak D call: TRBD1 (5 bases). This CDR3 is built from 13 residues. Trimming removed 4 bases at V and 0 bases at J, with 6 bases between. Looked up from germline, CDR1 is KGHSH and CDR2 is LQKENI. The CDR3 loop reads CASSQGMNTEAFF. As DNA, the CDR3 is TGTGCCAGCTCACAGGGGATGAACACTGAAGCTTTCTTT. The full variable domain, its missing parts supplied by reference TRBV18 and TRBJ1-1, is NAGVMQNPRHLVRRRGQEARLRCSPMKGHSHVYWYRQLPEEGLKFMVYLQKENIIDESGMPKERFSAEFPKEGPSILRIQQVVRGDSAAYFCASSQGMNTEAFFGQGTRLTVV.

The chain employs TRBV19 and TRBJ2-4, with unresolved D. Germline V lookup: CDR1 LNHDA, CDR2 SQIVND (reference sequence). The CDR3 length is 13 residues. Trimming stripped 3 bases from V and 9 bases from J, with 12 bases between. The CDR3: CASSIPFYVIQYF. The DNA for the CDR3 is TGTGCCAGTAGTATCCCCTTCTATGTCATTCAGTACTTC.

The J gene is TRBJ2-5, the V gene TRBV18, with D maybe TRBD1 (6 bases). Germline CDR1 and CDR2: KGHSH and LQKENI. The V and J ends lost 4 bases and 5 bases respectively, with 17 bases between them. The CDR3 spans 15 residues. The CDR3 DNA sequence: TGTGCCAGCTCACGGGACAAAGGTGGCAGGGAGACCCAGTACTTC. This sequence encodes CASSRDKGGRETQYF.

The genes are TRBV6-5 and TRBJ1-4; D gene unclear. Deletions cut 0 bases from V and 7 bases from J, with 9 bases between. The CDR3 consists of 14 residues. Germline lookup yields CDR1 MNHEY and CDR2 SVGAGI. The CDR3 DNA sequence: TGTGCCAGCAGTTACTCGTCCCGGGGTGAAAAACTGTTTTTT. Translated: CASSYSSRGEKLFF.

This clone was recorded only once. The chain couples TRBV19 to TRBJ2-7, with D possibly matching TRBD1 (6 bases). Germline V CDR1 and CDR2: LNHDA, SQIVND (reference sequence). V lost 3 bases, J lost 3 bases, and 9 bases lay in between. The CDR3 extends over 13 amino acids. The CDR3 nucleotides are TGTGCCAGTAGTATGGCGACAGGCTACGAGCAGTACTTC. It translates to CASSMATGYEQYF.

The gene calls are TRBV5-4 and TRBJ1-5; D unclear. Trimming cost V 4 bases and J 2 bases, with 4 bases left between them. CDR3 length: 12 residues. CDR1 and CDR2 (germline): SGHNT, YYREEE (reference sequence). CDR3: CASSEGNQPQHF. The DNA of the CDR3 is TGTGCCAGCAGCGAGGGCAATCAGCCCCAGCATTTT.

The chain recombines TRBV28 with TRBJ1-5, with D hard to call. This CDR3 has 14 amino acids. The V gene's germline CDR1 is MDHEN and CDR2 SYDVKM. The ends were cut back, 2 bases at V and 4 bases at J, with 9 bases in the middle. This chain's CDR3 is CASSLVRGNQPQHF. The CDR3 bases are TGTGCCAGCAGTTTAGTCAGAGGGAATCAGCCCCAGCATTTT.

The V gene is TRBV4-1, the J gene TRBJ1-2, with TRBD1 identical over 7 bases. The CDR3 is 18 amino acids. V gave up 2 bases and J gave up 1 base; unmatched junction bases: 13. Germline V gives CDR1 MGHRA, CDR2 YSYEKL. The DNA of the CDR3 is TGCGCCAGCAGCCAAAGTCTAATCGTGTACAGGGGTAACTATGGCTACACCTTC. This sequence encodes CASSQSLIVYRGNYGYTF.

The CDR3 DNA follows: TGTGCCAGTAGTATAGTCGCAGGGGATCCCCAGCATTTT. Translated, it gives CASSIVAGDPQHF. The V gene is TRBV19, the J gene TRBJ1-5; a weak D match, TRBD1 (6 bases). The germline V gene has CDR1 LNHDA and CDR2 SQIVND (reference sequence). The CDR3 totals 13 residues. Trimming cost V 1 base and J 10 bases, with 11 bases left between them.

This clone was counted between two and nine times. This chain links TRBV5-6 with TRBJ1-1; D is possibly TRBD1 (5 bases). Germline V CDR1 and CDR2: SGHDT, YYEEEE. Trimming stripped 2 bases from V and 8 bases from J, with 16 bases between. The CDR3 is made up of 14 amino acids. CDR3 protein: CASSFVQGGLEAFF. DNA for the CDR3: TGTGCCAGCAGCTTTGTTCAGGGAGGTTTAGAAGCTTTCTTT. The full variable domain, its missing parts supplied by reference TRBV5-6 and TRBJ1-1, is DAGVTQSPTHLIKTRGQQVTLRCSPKSGHDTVSWYQQALGQGPQFIFQYYEEEERQRGNFPDRFSGHQFPNYSSELNVNALLLGDSALYLCASSFVQGGLEAFFGQGTRLTVV.

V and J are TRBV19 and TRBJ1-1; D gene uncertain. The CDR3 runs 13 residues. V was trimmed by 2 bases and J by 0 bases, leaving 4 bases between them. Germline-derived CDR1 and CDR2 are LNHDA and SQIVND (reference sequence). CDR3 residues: CASSINMNTEAFF. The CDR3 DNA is TGTGCCAGTAGTATAAACATGAACACTGAAGCTTTCTTT.

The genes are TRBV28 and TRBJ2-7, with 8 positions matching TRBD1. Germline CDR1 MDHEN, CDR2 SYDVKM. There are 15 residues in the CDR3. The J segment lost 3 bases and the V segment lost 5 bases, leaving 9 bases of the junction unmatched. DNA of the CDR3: TGTGCCAGCAGTCCGGACAGGGTATCCTTCTACGAGCAGTACTTC. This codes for CASSPDRVSFYEQYF.

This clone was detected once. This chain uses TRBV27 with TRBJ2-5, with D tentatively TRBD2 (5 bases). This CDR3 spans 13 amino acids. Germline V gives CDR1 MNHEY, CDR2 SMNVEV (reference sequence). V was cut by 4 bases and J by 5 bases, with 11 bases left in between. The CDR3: CASSWYPGETQYF. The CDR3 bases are TGTGCCAGCAGTTGGTACCCGGGGGAGACCCAGTACTTC.

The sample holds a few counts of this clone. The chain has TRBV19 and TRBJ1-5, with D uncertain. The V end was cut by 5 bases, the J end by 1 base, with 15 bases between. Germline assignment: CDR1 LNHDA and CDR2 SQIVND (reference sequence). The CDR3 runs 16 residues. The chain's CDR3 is CASSPDRWASNQPQHF. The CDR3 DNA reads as TGTGCCAGTAGTCCTGATAGGTGGGCCAGCAATCAGCCCCAGCATTTT.

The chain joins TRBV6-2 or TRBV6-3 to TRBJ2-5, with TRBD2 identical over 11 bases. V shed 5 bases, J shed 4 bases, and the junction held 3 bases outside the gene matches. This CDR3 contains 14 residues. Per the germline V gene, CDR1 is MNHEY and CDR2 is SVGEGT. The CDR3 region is CASSDTSGRETQYF. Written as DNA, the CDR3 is TGTGCCAGCAGTGACACTAGCGGGAGAGAGACCCAGTACTTC.

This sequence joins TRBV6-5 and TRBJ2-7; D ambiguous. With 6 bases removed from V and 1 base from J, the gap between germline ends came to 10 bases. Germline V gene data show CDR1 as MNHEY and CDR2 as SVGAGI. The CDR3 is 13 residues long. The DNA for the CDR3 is TGTGCCAGCAGGAGTGAGGATTCCTACGAGCAGTACTTC. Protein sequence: CASRSEDSYEQYF.

The CDR3 spells CASSVGIGQGMGSYTF. The CDR3 DNA is TGTGCCAGCAGCGTAGGAATCGGACAGGGAATGGGAAGCTACACCTTC. The chain uses TRBV9 and TRBJ1-2, with 8 nucleotides matching TRBD1. CDR3 length equals 16 residues. Trimming at V came to 0 bases and at J to 9 bases, leaving 13 bases not matched to a gene. Germline V gives CDR1 SGDLS, CDR2 YYNGEE.

The CDR3: CASSLDVSYEQYF. The CDR3 nucleotides are TGTGCCAGCAGCCTAGACGTCTCCTACGAGCAGTACTTC. The J gene is TRBJ2-7, the V gene TRBV5-4; the D is unclear. V was shortened by 4 bases and J by 0 bases, with 8 bases between the two germline ends. Germline values: CDR1 SGHNT, CDR2 YYREEE (reference sequence). The CDR3 contains 13 residues.

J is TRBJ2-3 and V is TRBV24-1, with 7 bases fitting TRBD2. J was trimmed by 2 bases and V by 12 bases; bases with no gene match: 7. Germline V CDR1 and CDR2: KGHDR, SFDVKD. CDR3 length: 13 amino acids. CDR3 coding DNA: TGTGCCTCCCAGCGGGGTTACACAGATACGCAGTATTTT. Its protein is CASQRGYTDTQYF.

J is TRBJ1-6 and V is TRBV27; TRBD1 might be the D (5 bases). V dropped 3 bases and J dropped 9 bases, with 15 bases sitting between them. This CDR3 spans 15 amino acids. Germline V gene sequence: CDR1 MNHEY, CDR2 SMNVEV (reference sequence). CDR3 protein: CASSFGQGFSSPLHF. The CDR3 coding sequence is TGTGCCAGCAGTTTTGGCCAGGGATTTAGTTCACCCCTCCACTTT.

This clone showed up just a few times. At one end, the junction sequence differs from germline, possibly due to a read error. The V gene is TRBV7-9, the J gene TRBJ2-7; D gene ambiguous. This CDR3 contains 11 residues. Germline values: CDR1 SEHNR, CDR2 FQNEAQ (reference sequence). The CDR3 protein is CASSPAGWLAF. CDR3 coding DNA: TGTGCCAGCAGCCCCGCTGGGTGGTTAGCCTTC.